The present TCR beta chain was sequenced within a study of cytomegalovirus exposure and HLA in healthy donors. Vbeta (60) and Jbeta (13) primers were used in the PCR. Profiling relied on immunoSEQ multiplex PCR, and the TCRdb table lists in-frame clones only, not all of them. Recorded for this sample: 70,000 or so clones. On this clone: Its specificity is not known.

General study points: The classifier, whose performance was assessed in both the original and validation cohorts, reportedly diagnosed cytomegalovirus status with high specificity and sensitivity. Reports indicate that TCR beta sequences accurately predicted the HLA-A and HLA-B alleles of most subjects. Earlier findings revealed that most TCR beta V segments proved productive either about 87% or about 30% of the time.

CDR1 is MNHEY and CDR2 is SVGAGI in the germline V gene. With 1 base clipped from V and 2 bases from J, the junction kept 5 bases outside the gene matches. The CDR3 covers 16 residues. The sequenced sample consisted of PBMCs. This sequence originates from a man aged 40-55 years in good health and CMV-seronegative. The chain links TRBV6-5 to TRBJ1-2; TRBD1 aligns across 9 bases. The CDR3 DNA reads TGTGCCAGCAGTTACTTACAGGGGGCGAGGAACTATGGCTACACCTTC. This gives the protein CASSYLQGARNYGYTF.